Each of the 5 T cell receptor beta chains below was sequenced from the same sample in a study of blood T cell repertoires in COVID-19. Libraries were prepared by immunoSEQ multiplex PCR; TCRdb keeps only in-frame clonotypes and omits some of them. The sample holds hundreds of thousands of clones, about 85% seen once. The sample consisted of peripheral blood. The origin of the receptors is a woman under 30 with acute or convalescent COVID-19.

This CDR3 is CASSLERTGEKAFF. The CDR3 DNA sequence: TGCGCCAGCAGCTTGGAGAGGACAGGGGAAAAAGCTTTCTTT. This rearrangement joins TRBV5-1 to TRBJ1-1; 9 bases align to TRBD1. V lost 0 bases to trimming and J lost 9 bases; unmatched junction nucleotides: 6. Germline lookup yields CDR1 SGHRS and CDR2 YFSETQ. CDR3 length: 14 amino acids.

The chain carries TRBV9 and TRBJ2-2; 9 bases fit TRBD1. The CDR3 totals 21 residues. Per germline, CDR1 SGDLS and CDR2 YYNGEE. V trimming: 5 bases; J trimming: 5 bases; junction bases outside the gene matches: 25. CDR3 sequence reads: CASSYDGGTGTIIGETGELFF. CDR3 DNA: TGTGCCAGCAGTTACGACGGAGGGACAGGGACAATCATCGGCGAGACCGGGGAGCTGTTTTTT.

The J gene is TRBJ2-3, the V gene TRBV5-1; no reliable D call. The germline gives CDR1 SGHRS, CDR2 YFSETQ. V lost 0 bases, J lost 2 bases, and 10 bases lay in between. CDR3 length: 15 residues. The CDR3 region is CASSLVGTTTDTQYF. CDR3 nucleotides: TGCGCCAGCAGCTTGGTCGGCACTACCACAGATACGCAGTATTTT.

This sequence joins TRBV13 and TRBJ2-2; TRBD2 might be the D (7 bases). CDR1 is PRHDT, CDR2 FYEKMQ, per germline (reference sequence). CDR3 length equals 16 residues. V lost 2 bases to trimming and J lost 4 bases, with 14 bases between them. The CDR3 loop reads CASSLSRRGGTGELFF. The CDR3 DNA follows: TGTGCCAGCAGCTTATCCCGGAGGGGGGGCACCGGGGAGCTGTTTTTT.

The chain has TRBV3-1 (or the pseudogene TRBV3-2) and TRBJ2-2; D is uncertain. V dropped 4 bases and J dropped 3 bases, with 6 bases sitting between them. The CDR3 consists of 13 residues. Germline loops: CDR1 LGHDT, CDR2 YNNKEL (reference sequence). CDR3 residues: CASSLLYTGELFF. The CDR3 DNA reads TGTGCCAGCAGCCTCCTGTACACCGGGGAGCTGTTTTTT.